The sequence of this T cell receptor (beta chain) was determined in a study of cytomegalovirus exposure and HLA in healthy donors. The germline V gene has CDR1 MRHNA and CDR2 SNTAGT. Trimming removed 5 bases from V and 3 bases from J; junction bases left unmatched: 5. The CDR3 extends over 16 amino acids. Both 60 Vbeta primers and 13 Jbeta primers went into the PCR. The protocol was immunoSEQ multiplex PCR, while the TCRdb copy is restricted to in-frame clones and leaves out a portion. The sample yields about 160,000 clones, under 85% seen once. The study, taken as a whole, reports: Sequencing likely caused a cluster of highly shared sequence variants.

Turning to this clone: Its specificity is not known.

The material sequenced was PBMCs. This chain connects TRBV6-4 to TRBJ2-3; 13 nucleotides agree with TRBD2. The TCR sequence derives from a woman younger than 45 in good health and CMV-seronegative. CDR3 coding DNA: TGTGCCAGCAGTTCCCGGACTAGCGGGGGAACAGATACGCAGTATTTT. Its protein is CASSSRTSGGTDTQYF.